Below, 29 T cell receptor beta chains from the same sample are listed, as sequenced in a study of blood T cell repertoires in COVID-19. Sequencing used immunoSEQ multiplex PCR; TCRdb keeps in-frame clones, though not all of them. The table lists about 280,000 clones, less than 85% of them singletons. The sample was PBMCs or T cells enriched from blood (not recorded which). All receptors derive from a woman aged 50 to 60 who had recovered from COVID-19.

The chain recombines TRBV9 with TRBJ1-4; D remains ambiguous. Germline CDR1 reads SGDLS; CDR2 reads YYNGEE. This CDR3 has 14 residues. Between the trimmed V and J ends, which lost 3 bases and 7 bases, there was a span of 13 bases. CDR3 coding DNA: TGTGCCAGCAGCGCGGGCGGGCGGGCTGAAAAACTGTTTTTT. Its translation: CASSAGGRAEKLFF.

This clone was detected only a few times. The chain uses TRBV5-4 and TRBJ2-3; 7 bases match TRBD2. The CDR3 has 15 residues. The ends lost 0 bases at V and 0 bases at J; junction bases unmatched: 1. The germline CDR1 and CDR2 sequences are SGHNT and YYREEE (reference sequence). This chain's CDR3 is CASSLGTRSTDTQYF. The CDR3 nucleotides are TGTGCCAGCAGCTTGGGGACTAGGAGCACAGATACGCAGTATTTT.

In this sample, this clone turned up once. The chain recombines TRBV11-2 with TRBJ2-5; 12 bases match TRBD2. The CDR3 has 14 amino acids. Unmatched junction bases numbered 3, after V lost 5 bases and J lost 5 bases. The V gene's germline CDR1 is SGHAT and CDR2 FQNNGV. In nucleotides, the CDR3 is TGTGCCAGCAGCCCTAGCGGGAGGGCGGAGACCCAGTACTTC. Amino acids: CASSPSGRAETQYF. The full variable domain, in which reference TRBV11-2 and TRBJ2-5 provide the parts outside the CDR3, is EAGVAQSPRYKIIEKRQSVAFWCNPISGHATLYWYQQILGQGPKLLIQFQNNGVVDDSQLPKDRFSAERLKGVDSTLKIQPAKLEDSAVYLCASSPSGRAETQYFGPGTRLLVL.

This rearrangement joins TRBV7-9 to TRBJ2-1, with D possibly TRBD2 on 6 matching bases. V was shortened by 2 bases and J by 3 bases, with 11 bases between the two germline ends. The CDR3 has 15 residues. Germline V gene lookup returns CDR1 SEHNR and CDR2 FQNEAQ (reference sequence). The CDR3 DNA follows: TGTGCCAGCAGCTTAAGCCTAGCGAACTACAATGAGCAGTTCTTC. Translation: CASSLSLANYNEQFF.

The V call is TRBV5-1, the J call TRBJ2-5; D remains ambiguous. The CDR3 has 15 amino acids. V was clipped by 0 bases and J by 2 bases, with 11 bases between them. Germline V gene data show CDR1 as SGHRS and CDR2 as YFSETQ. The CDR3 DNA reads as TGCGCCAGCAGCTTGGCCCCCAACAGTCAAGAGACCCAGTACTTC. It yields the protein CASSLAPNSQETQYF.

The table lists this clone with a few counts. The chain carries TRBV11-3 and TRBJ2-5; 7 positions match TRBD1. The CDR3 extends over 14 amino acids. V trimming: 1 base; J trimming: 3 bases; junction bases outside the gene matches: 2. Looked up from germline, CDR1 is SGHNT and CDR2 is YENEEA. The CDR3 here is CASSLGDSEETQYF. As DNA, the CDR3 is TGTGCCAGCAGCTTAGGGGACAGCGAAGAGACCCAGTACTTC.

This clone was found once. This chain uses TRBV2 with TRBJ1-2; a weak D match, TRBD1 (6 bases). The V and J ends lost 6 bases and 7 bases respectively, with 12 bases between them. This CDR3 has 12 residues. Germline V gives CDR1 SNHLY, CDR2 FYNNEI. The DNA of the CDR3 is TGTGCCAGCAGGGAACAGGGATTTGGCTACACCTTC. Protein sequence: CASREQGFGYTF.

For this clone: This sample also contains other DNA sequences that code for the same CDR3. The chain employs TRBV3-1 (or the pseudogene TRBV3-2) and TRBJ2-7; 11 nucleotides line up with TRBD2. Germline CDR1 LGHDT, CDR2 YNNKEL (reference sequence). The CDR3 consists of 15 residues. J lost 3 bases, V lost 0 bases, and 1 base had no gene match. This chain's CDR3 is CASSQDTSGGYEQYF. CDR3 nucleotides: TGTGCCAGCAGCCAAGATACTAGCGGGGGCTACGAGCAGTACTTC.

This clone has just one count. This chain links TRBV4-2 with TRBJ1-3; D ambiguous. The CDR3 sequence is 14 residues long. V lost 0 bases and J lost 4, with 7 bases in between. Germline-derived CDR1 and CDR2 are LGHNA and YNFKEQ. This chain's CDR3 is CASSQDTVGNTIYF. CDR3 coding DNA: TGTGCCAGCAGCCAAGACACGGTCGGAAACACCATATATTTT.

The V call is TRBV19, the J call TRBJ1-1, with TRBD1 identical over 7 bases. The length of the CDR3 is 12 residues. Germline V gene lookup returns CDR1 LNHDA and CDR2 SQIVND (reference sequence). Trimming removed 6 bases from V and 8 bases from J; junction bases left unmatched: 6. The CDR3 DNA is TGTGCCAGTAGAGGAGGGGGCCAAGAAGCTTTCTTT. It yields the protein CASRGGGQEAFF.

The chain uses TRBV30 and TRBJ2-3; D unresolved. V lost 1 base and J lost 1, with 9 bases in between. Germline loops: CDR1 GTSNPN, CDR2 SVGIG (reference sequence). The CDR3 totals 14 residues. The CDR3 here is CAWSAILRTDTQYF. The CDR3 bases are TGTGCCTGGAGTGCCATACTACGCACAGATACGCAGTATTTT.

The chain recombines TRBV10-2 with TRBJ1-3; 9 positions agree with TRBD1. In germline, CDR1 is WSHSY, CDR2 SAAADI. Trimming removed 8 bases from V and 2 bases from J; junction bases left unmatched: 4. This CDR3 has 14 residues. The CDR3 DNA reads TGCGCCAGCCGGACAGGGGAACCTGGAAACACCATATATTTT. Protein: CASRTGEPGNTIYF.

This sequence joins TRBV27 and TRBJ2-2; 14 positions agree with TRBD2. This CDR3 region has 17 residues. CDR1 and CDR2 from the germline V gene are MNHEY and SMNVEV (reference sequence). With 3 bases clipped from V and 7 bases from J, the junction kept 7 bases outside the gene matches. The CDR3 bases are TGTGCCAGCAGTTTTCCGACGGGACTAGCGGGAGTCGGGGAGCTGTTTTTT. It yields the protein CASSFPTGLAGVGELFF.

The J gene is TRBJ1-5, the V gene TRBV3-1 (or the pseudogene TRBV3-2), with D possibly TRBD1 on 5 matching bases. The CDR3 is made up of 15 amino acids. Trimming pared 0 bases from V and 2 bases from J, leaving 8 bases between. Germline assignment: CDR1 LGHDT and CDR2 YNNKEL (reference sequence). The CDR3 is CASSQDFRGNQPQHF. CDR3 DNA: TGTGCCAGCAGCCAAGATTTCAGGGGCAATCAGCCCCAGCATTTT.

The chain joins TRBV11-3 to TRBJ2-1, with D unresolved. This CDR3 is 12 amino acids long. Trimming pared 3 bases from V and 13 bases from J, leaving 13 bases between. Germline lookup yields CDR1 SGHNT and CDR2 YENEEA. DNA of the CDR3: TGTGCCAGCAGCTTTCGAGGAGTAGAACAGTTCTTC. Its protein is CASSFRGVEQFF.

V is TRBV5-1 and J is TRBJ1-1, with D tentatively TRBD1 (5 bases). Looked up from germline, CDR1 is SGHRS and CDR2 is YFSETQ. The CDR3 has 14 amino acids. With 0 bases removed from V and 0 bases from J, the gap between germline ends came to 6 bases. DNA for the CDR3: TGCGCCAGCAGCTTGGGCAGGGTGAACACTGAAGCTTTCTTT. Translation gives CASSLGRVNTEAFF.

Of note for this clone: Other DNA sequences within the sample encode an identical CDR3. This chain joins TRBV10-3 and TRBJ1-5, with D possibly TRBD1 on 5 matching bases. Trimming stripped 6 bases from V and 2 bases from J, with 8 bases between. Germline V CDR1 and CDR2: ENHRY, SYGVKD. This CDR3 comprises 13 residues. Here the CDR3 reads CAIRGDGNQPQHF. As DNA, the CDR3 is TGTGCCATCAGAGGGGATGGCAATCAGCCCCAGCATTTT.

This clone was observed a few times. J is TRBJ1-6 and V is TRBV30, with 7 positions matching TRBD1. With 3 bases clipped from V and 10 bases from J, the junction kept 12 bases outside the gene matches. CDR3 length equals 15 residues. Germline CDR1 and CDR2: GTSNPN and SVGIG (reference sequence). CDR3 in DNA: TGTGCCTGGAGGGATAACAGGGGTCATTACTCACCCCTCCACTTT. Translating gives CAWRDNRGHYSPLHF.

The chain employs TRBV7-2 and TRBJ2-1, with 11 bases lining up with TRBD1. The CDR3 consists of 15 residues. V lost 1 base to trimming and J lost 10 bases; unmatched junction nucleotides: 6. Per germline, CDR1 SGHTA and CDR2 FQGNSA. CDR3 loop: CASSLVGQGAREQFF. DNA for the CDR3: TGTGCCAGCAGCTTAGTAGGACAGGGGGCTCGGGAGCAGTTCTTC.

This chain connects TRBV3-1 (or the pseudogene TRBV3-2) to TRBJ2-7; 9 bases agree with TRBD1. This CDR3 is 14 amino acids long. V dropped 4 bases and J dropped 4; count of bases not matched to a gene: 5. Germline assignment: CDR1 LGHDT and CDR2 YNNKEL (reference sequence). The CDR3 bases are TGTGCCAGCAGCCCATCGACAGGGGGGTACGAGCAGTACTTC. Translation gives CASSPSTGGYEQYF.

The V call is TRBV2, the J call TRBJ2-2; D is ambiguous. In germline, CDR1 is SNHLY, CDR2 FYNNEI. V gave up 1 base and J gave up 5 bases, with 8 bases separating them. The CDR3 consists of 14 residues. For the CDR3, the DNA is TGTGCCAGCAGTGAAGGTGTACAGACCGGGGAGCTGTTTTTT. It encodes CASSEGVQTGELFF.

The CDR3 is CATQSAANTEAFF. The DNA for the CDR3 is TGTGCTACTCAGTCGGCGGCGAACACTGAAGCTTTCTTT. V and J are TRBV19 and TRBJ1-1; D unclear. CDR1 and CDR2 (germline): LNHDA, SQIVND (reference sequence). The CDR3 spans 13 residues.

The sample holds one count of this clone. The V gene is TRBV7-2, the J gene TRBJ1-4; 11 bases are shared with TRBD1. The CDR3 covers 19 residues. Unmatched junction bases numbered 16, after V lost 5 bases and J lost 5 bases. Germline V gives CDR1 SGHTA, CDR2 FQGNSA. The CDR3 DNA reads as TGTGCCAGCAGCCCCACACGGGGACAGGGGGAATTGGGAAATGAAAAACTGTTTTTT. As protein: CASSPTRGQGELGNEKLFF.

V usage is TRBV15 and J usage is TRBJ1-5, with TRBD1 as a possible D gene (6 bases). The CDR3 length is 18 residues. V lost 0 bases and J 5 bases, leaving 20 bases between the germline ends. Germline lookup yields CDR1 LNHNV and CDR2 YYDKDF (reference sequence). The CDR3 DNA follows: TGTGCCACCAGCAGAGATCAGGTGTTGGGCAGACAGGATCAGCCCCAGCATTTT. Translation gives CATSRDQVLGRQDQPQHF.

Remarks on this clone: This sample also contains other DNA sequences that code for the same CDR3. The chain employs TRBV7-2 and TRBJ1-1; the match to TRBD1 covers 8 bases. Germline V gives CDR1 SGHTA, CDR2 FQGNSA. The CDR3 contains 14 residues. J gave up 4 bases and V 1 base, and 2 bases lay outside the gene matches. The CDR3 region is CASSLGTGRTEAFF. DNA of the CDR3: TGTGCCAGCAGCTTAGGGACAGGGCGCACTGAAGCTTTCTTT.

This clone was picked up a small number of times. The gene calls are TRBV29-1 and TRBJ2-7; no reliable D call. The germline V gene encodes CDR1 SQVTM and CDR2 ANQGSEA. V lost 1 base to trimming and J lost 6 bases, with 13 bases between them. This CDR3 region has 13 residues. In DNA, the CDR3 is TGCAGCGTTGAAGCCGCGGCCCGTTCCGAGCAGTACTTC. Translation gives CSVEAAARSEQYF.

This chain links TRBV3-1 (or the pseudogene TRBV3-2) with TRBJ2-2, with 7 bases aligning to TRBD1. The V segment lost 0 bases and the J segment 7 bases; nucleotides outside the gene matches: 11. CDR1 and CDR2 (germline): LGHDT, YNNKEL (reference sequence). The CDR3 covers 17 residues. CDR3 sequence reads: CASSQESGGISIGELFF. The CDR3 DNA reads TGTGCCAGCAGCCAAGAATCAGGGGGAATTAGTATCGGGGAGCTGTTTTTT.

V is TRBV7-2 and J is TRBJ1-4, with 7 positions matching TRBD1. This CDR3 contains 14 residues. V lost 3 bases and J lost 5; bases outside the gene matches: 3. Germline V gene lookup returns CDR1 SGHTA and CDR2 FQGNSA. The chain's CDR3 is CASSFSRGNEKLFF. The DNA of the CDR3 is TGTGCCAGCAGCTTCTCCAGGGGGAATGAAAAACTGTTTTTT. Drawing the rest from reference TRBV7-2 and TRBJ1-4, the complete variable domain is GAGVSQSPSNKVTEKGKDVELRCDPISGHTALYWYRQSLGQGLEFLIYFQGNSAPDKSGLPSDRFSAERTGGSVSTLTIQRTQQEDSAVYLCASSFSRGNEKLFFGSGTQLSVL.

This rearrangement joins TRBV29-1 to TRBJ2-5; tentatively, D is TRBD2 (6 bases). Germline values: CDR1 SQVTM, CDR2 ANQGSEA. V was shortened by 7 bases and J by 4 bases, with 13 bases between the two germline ends. The CDR3 has 12 amino acids. The CDR3 coding sequence is TGCAGCGCACACCAGGGAGGAGAGACCCAGTACTTC. This codes for CSAHQGGETQYF.